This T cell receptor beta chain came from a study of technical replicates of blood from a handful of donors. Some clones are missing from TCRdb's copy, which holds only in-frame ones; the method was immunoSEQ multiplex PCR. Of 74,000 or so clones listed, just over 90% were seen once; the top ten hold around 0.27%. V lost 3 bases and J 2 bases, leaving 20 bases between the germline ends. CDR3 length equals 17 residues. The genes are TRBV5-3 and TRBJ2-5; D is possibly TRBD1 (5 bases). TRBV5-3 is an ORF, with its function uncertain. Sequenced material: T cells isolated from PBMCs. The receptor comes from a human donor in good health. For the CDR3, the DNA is TGTGCCAGAAGCTCCTCAGGGAACCCACTGGGGCAAGAGACCCAGTACTTC. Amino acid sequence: CARSSSGNPLGQETQYF.